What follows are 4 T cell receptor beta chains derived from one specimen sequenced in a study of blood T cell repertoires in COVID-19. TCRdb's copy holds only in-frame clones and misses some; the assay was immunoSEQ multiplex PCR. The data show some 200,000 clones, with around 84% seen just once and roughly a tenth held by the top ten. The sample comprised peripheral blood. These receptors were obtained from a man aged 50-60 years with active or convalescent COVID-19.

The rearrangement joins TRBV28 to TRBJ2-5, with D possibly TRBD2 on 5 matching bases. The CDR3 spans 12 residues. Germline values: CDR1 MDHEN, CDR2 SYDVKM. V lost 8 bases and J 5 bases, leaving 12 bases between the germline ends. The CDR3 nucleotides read TGTGCCAGCGGGAGAAGGTGGGAGACCCAGTACTTC. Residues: CASGRRWETQYF. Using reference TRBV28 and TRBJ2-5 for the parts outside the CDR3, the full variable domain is DVKVTQSSRYLVKRTGEKVFLECVQDMDHENMFWYRQDPGLGLRLIYFSYDVKMKEKGDIPEGYSVSREKKERFSLILESASTNQTSMYLCASGRRWETQYFGPGTRLLVL.

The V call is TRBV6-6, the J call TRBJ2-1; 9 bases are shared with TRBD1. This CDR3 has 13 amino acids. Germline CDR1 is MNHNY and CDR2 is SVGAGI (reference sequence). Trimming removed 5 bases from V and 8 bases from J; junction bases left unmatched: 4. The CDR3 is CASSTTGGYEQFF. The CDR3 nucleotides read TGTGCCAGCAGTACCACAGGGGGCTATGAGCAGTTCTTC.

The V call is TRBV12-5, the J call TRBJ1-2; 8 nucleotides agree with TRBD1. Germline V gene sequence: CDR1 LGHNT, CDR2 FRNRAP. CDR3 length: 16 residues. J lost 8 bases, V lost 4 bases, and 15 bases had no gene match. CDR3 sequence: CASGSPWTGMKGGYTF. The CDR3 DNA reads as TGTGCTAGTGGTTCGCCCTGGACAGGGATGAAAGGAGGCTACACCTTC.

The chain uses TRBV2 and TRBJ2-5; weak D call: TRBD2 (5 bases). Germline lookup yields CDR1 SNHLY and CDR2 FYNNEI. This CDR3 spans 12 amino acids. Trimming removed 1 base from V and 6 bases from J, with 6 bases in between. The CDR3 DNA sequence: TGTGCCAGCAGTGAAGGGGAGCAGACCCAGTACTTC. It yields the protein CASSEGEQTQYF.